Below are 29 T cell receptor beta chains sequenced from a single sample in a study of blood T cell repertoires in COVID-19. Profiled with immunoSEQ multiplex PCR; TCRdb holds only in-frame clones, not every one. The sample carries 150,000 to 200,000 clones, more than 70% recorded once. The material sequenced was PBMCs or T cells enriched from blood (not recorded which). These receptors came from a woman aged 45-59 years in a cohort exposed to, infected with or recovered from COVID-19 (not recorded which).

The V and J genes are TRBV18 and TRBJ2-3; 7 bases are shared with TRBD1. V lost 2 bases to trimming and J lost 2 bases; unmatched junction nucleotides: 1. This CDR3 spans 14 amino acids. Germline CDR1 reads KGHSH; CDR2 reads LQKENI. CDR3 protein: CASSPGTDTDTQYF. The DNA of the CDR3 is TGTGCCAGCTCACCAGGGACAGACACAGATACGCAGTATTTT.

The V call is TRBV5-8, the J call TRBJ1-4, with TRBD1 matching 10 bases. Germline V gene data show CDR1 as SGHTS and CDR2 as YDEGEE. The CDR3 loop spans 16 amino acids. V was pared by 0 bases and J by 7 bases, with 6 bases of the junction left unmatched. The CDR3 DNA sequence: TGTGCCAGCAGCTTGGGGACAGGGGGAAGTAGTGAAAAACTGTTTTTT. Translating gives CASSLGTGGSSEKLFF.

The DNA of the CDR3 is TGTGCCAGCAGCCCCTTGGCGGGAGAACGCTATGGCTACACCTTC. Translating it yields CASSPLAGERYGYTF. V usage is TRBV5-5 and J usage is TRBJ1-2; D call uncertain. V was cut by 4 bases and J by 4 bases, with 17 bases left in between. The germline gives CDR1 SGHKS, CDR2 YYEKEE (reference sequence). The CDR3 extends over 15 amino acids.

CDR3 in amino acids: CASRDQGTGNQPQHF. CDR3 nucleotides: TGTGCCAGCAGGGACCAGGGGACCGGCAATCAGCCCCAGCATTTT. The chain carries TRBV2 and TRBJ1-5; D is perhaps TRBD1 (6 bases). V lost 6 bases to trimming and J lost 2 bases, with 14 bases between them. Germline-derived CDR1 and CDR2 are SNHLY and FYNNEI. The CDR3 runs 15 residues.

This clone showed up just a few times. The chain uses TRBV3-1 (or the pseudogene TRBV3-2) and TRBJ2-2; 9 bases are a match to TRBD1. V was clipped by 6 bases and J by 7 bases; unmatched bases: 9. The CDR3 loop spans 15 amino acids. CDR1 is LGHDT and CDR2 is YNNKEL in the germline V gene (reference sequence). The CDR3 DNA reads as TGTGCCAGCAGACCTCGGGGACAGGGATACGGGGAGCTGTTTTTT. This encodes CASRPRGQGYGELFF.

This clone has only one observation. This chain links TRBV28 with TRBJ2-1; D is perhaps TRBD1 (5 bases). The germline CDR1 and CDR2 sequences are MDHEN and SYDVKM. V was pared by 7 bases and J by 0 bases, with 16 bases between. This CDR3 spans 16 amino acids. In nucleotides, the CDR3 is TGTGCCAGCACCAAAAACAGGAACCCCTCCTACAATGAGCAGTTCTTC. It translates to CASTKNRNPSYNEQFF.

This clone has only one observation. The chain links TRBV7-2 to TRBJ1-2; 7 positions match TRBD1. V dropped 1 base and J dropped 4; count of bases not matched to a gene: 6. Germline-derived CDR1 and CDR2 are SGHTA and FQGNSA. The CDR3 covers 15 residues. Here the CDR3 reads CASSLEGGQSYGYTF. The CDR3 DNA follows: TGTGCCAGCAGCTTAGAGGGGGGACAGAGCTATGGCTACACCTTC. The whole variable domain, filled in from reference TRBV7-2 and TRBJ1-2, reads GAGVSQSPSNKVTEKGKDVELRCDPISGHTALYWYRQSLGQGLEFLIYFQGNSAPDKSGLPSDRFSAERTGGSVSTLTIQRTQQEDSAVYLCASSLEGGQSYGYTFGSGTRLTVV.

This chain uses TRBV25-1 with TRBJ1-1, with TRBD1 matching over 9 bases. V lost 5 bases to trimming and J lost 11 bases; unmatched junction nucleotides: 9. The CDR3 extends over 13 amino acids. Germline V CDR1 and CDR2: MGHDK, SYGVNS. DNA of the CDR3: TGTGCCAGCAGTCTAACCGGGACAGGGAACGCTTTCTTT. Translating it yields CASSLTGTGNAFF.

A single count supports this clone. The V call is TRBV24-1, the J call TRBJ2-6, with 9 bases that match TRBD1. This CDR3 is 19 amino acids long. V gave up 2 bases and J gave up 0 bases; unmatched junction bases: 7. From germline, CDR1 is KGHDR and CDR2 SFDVKD. CDR3 sequence (DNA): TGTGCCACCAGTGATTCGGGACAGGGTGGTGCCTCTGGGGCCAACGTCCTGACTTTC. This sequence encodes CATSDSGQGGASGANVLTF.

CDR3 protein: CAAHGGGAQNEQFF. The DNA for the CDR3 is TGTGCCGCCCACGGCGGGGGGGCTCAAAATGAGCAGTTCTTC. The V and J genes are TRBV10-3 and TRBJ2-1; 9 nucleotides agree with TRBD2. Germline V gene lookup returns CDR1 ENHRY and CDR2 SYGVKD. The CDR3 runs 14 residues. V shed 11 bases and J 7 bases; nucleotides not matched to a gene: 12.

The chain is built from TRBV29-1 and TRBJ2-5; unclear D gene. V lost 7 bases and J lost 2, with 5 bases in between. Germline V gene lookup returns CDR1 SQVTM and CDR2 ANQGSEA. The CDR3 spans 10 residues. The CDR3 reads CSAGQETQYF. In DNA, the CDR3 is TGCAGCGCCGGGCAAGAGACCCAGTACTTC. Drawing the rest from reference TRBV29-1 and TRBJ2-5, the complete variable domain is SAVISQKPSRDICQRGTSLTIQCQVDSQVTMMFWYRQQPGQSLTLIATANQGSEATYESGFVIDKFPISRPNLTFSTLTVSNMSPEDSSIYLCSAGQETQYFGPGTRLLVL.

The rearrangement uses TRBV15 and TRBJ2-5; the D gene is possibly TRBD2 (6 bases). Germline V lookup: CDR1 LNHNV, CDR2 YYDKDF (reference sequence). Trimming stripped 1 base from V and 9 bases from J, with 24 bases between. The CDR3 has 17 residues. The CDR3 here is CATSRVLIGAEGWAQYF. CDR3 DNA: TGTGCCACCAGCAGAGTTTTAATTGGGGCGGAGGGATGGGCCCAGTACTTC.

The chain recombines TRBV5-1 with TRBJ2-5; no reliable D call. Trimming removed 6 bases at V and 0 bases at J, with 12 bases between. The CDR3 sequence is 14 residues long. Germline CDR1 is SGHRS and CDR2 is YFSETQ. The CDR3 spells CASTILPDQETQYF. CDR3 nucleotide sequence: TGCGCCAGCACAATATTGCCGGACCAAGAGACCCAGTACTTC. The full variable domain, completed using reference TRBV5-1 and TRBJ2-5, is KAGVTQTPRYLIKTRGQQVTLSCSPISGHRSVSWYQQTPGQGLQFLFEYFSETQRNKGNFPGRFSGRQFSNSRSEMNVSTLELGDSALYLCASTILPDQETQYFGPGTRLLVL.

The CDR3 is CASRQGYQPQHF. The CDR3 nucleotides are TGTGCCAGCAGACAGGGGTATCAGCCCCAGCATTTT. The chain uses TRBV21-1 and TRBJ1-5; the listed D gene, TRBD1, was not tested against the DNA. TRBV21-1 is noted as a pseudogene. CDR3 length equals 12 residues.

V usage is TRBV29-1 and J usage is TRBJ2-5, with 8 bases matching TRBD1. This CDR3 contains 13 residues. Germline loops: CDR1 SQVTM, CDR2 ANQGSEA. Trimming at V came to 7 bases and at J to 4 bases, leaving 8 bases not matched to a gene. The CDR3 DNA sequence: TGCAGCGCTTGCGCAACAGGGGGAGAGACCCAGTACTTC. It specifies CSACATGGETQYF.

This clone was seen at least ten times. The chain has TRBV3-1 (or the pseudogene TRBV3-2) and TRBJ2-3; D gene ambiguous. There are 15 residues in the CDR3. Germline V gene data show CDR1 as LGHDT and CDR2 as YNNKEL (reference sequence). The V and J ends lost 0 bases and 2 bases respectively, with 9 bases between them. The CDR3 sequence is CASSQDALYTDTQYF. The CDR3 nucleotides are TGTGCCAGCAGCCAAGATGCACTATACACAGATACGCAGTATTTT.

The chain joins TRBV5-1 to TRBJ2-7, with D maybe TRBD1 (6 bases). Trimming pared 3 bases from V and 1 base from J, leaving 8 bases between. This CDR3 region has 13 residues. Germline V CDR1 and CDR2: SGHRS, YFSETQ. CDR3 loop: CASSSGQSYEQYF. The DNA for the CDR3 is TGCGCCAGCAGCTCCGGACAGTCCTACGAGCAGTACTTC.

The chain joins TRBV5-4 to TRBJ2-5; 8 bases match TRBD2. This CDR3 is built from 16 residues. V shed 0 bases and J 4 bases; nucleotides not matched to a gene: 8. Germline V gives CDR1 SGHNT, CDR2 YYREEE (reference sequence). The CDR3 sequence is CASSLDPAGGRETQYF. The CDR3 DNA follows: TGTGCCAGCAGCTTGGACCCCGCGGGAGGCCGAGAGACCCAGTACTTC.

This clone has more than one count but fewer than ten. Distinct nucleotide sequences in the sample also encode this CDR3. This chain uses TRBV7-2 with TRBJ2-7; TRBD2 aligns across 9 bases. The junction had 5 bases not matched to a gene; V was cut back by 2 bases and J by 0 bases. The V gene's germline CDR1 is SGHTA and CDR2 FQGNSA. The CDR3 totals 16 residues. The CDR3 DNA is TGTGCCAGCAGCTTACGGAGCGGGGGGTCCTCCTACGAGCAGTACTTC. Protein sequence: CASSLRSGGSSYEQYF.

The genes are TRBV10-1 and TRBJ1-5; the match to TRBD1 covers 8 bases. Trimming at V came to 5 bases and at J to 3 bases, leaving 9 bases not matched to a gene. The germline V gene encodes CDR1 WNHNN and CDR2 SYGVQD (reference sequence). The CDR3 totals 16 residues. Here the CDR3 reads CASSRLDRDNNQPQHF. In nucleotides, the CDR3 is TGCGCCAGCAGTAGACTGGACAGGGACAACAATCAGCCCCAGCATTTT.

This clone was detected a few times. The V call is TRBV19, the J call TRBJ1-2; 8 bases map to TRBD1. This CDR3 comprises 13 residues. CDR1 LNHDA and CDR2 SQIVND come from the germline V gene (reference sequence). The junction had 8 bases not matched to a gene; V was cut back by 6 bases and J by 8 bases. Here the CDR3 DNA reads TGTGCCAGTAGCTCCGACAGGGGTAGGGGCTACACCTTC. Translating gives CASSSDRGRGYTF.

This clone was counted between two and nine times. The chain couples TRBV19 to TRBJ1-3; D not certain. Germline V lookup: CDR1 LNHDA, CDR2 SQIVND (reference sequence). V dropped 7 bases and J dropped 1 base, with 11 bases sitting between them. This CDR3 has 14 amino acids. The CDR3: CASNEGTSGNTIYF. In DNA, the CDR3 is TGTGCCAGTAACGAGGGTACTTCTGGAAACACCATATATTTT.

V usage is TRBV27 and J usage is TRBJ2-2; D unclear. The CDR3 loop spans 14 amino acids. Germline V gives CDR1 MNHEY, CDR2 SMNVEV (reference sequence). Trimming left V 6 bases short and J 4 bases short, with 12 bases between. CDR3 bases: TGTGCCAGCAGCCAAGAACGGAGCACCGGGGAGCTGTTTTTT. Protein: CASSQERSTGELFF.

This chain joins TRBV11-3 and TRBJ2-2; D possibly corresponds to TRBD1 (6 bases). Germline CDR1 is SGHNT and CDR2 is YENEEA. This CDR3 spans 14 amino acids. V was cut by 2 bases and J by 5 bases, with 9 bases left in between. The CDR3 reads CASSLLQGTGELFF. In DNA form, the CDR3 reads TGTGCCAGCAGCTTATTACAGGGAACCGGGGAGCTGTTTTTT.

This CDR3 reads CASRLSGNTIYF. DNA for the CDR3: TGTGCCAGCAGACTCTCTGGAAACACCATATATTTT. This rearrangement joins TRBV28 to TRBJ1-3, with D unclear. Per germline, CDR1 MDHEN and CDR2 SYDVKM. The CDR3 spans 12 residues. With 6 bases removed from V and 0 bases from J, the gap between germline ends came to 3 bases. Drawing the rest from reference TRBV28 and TRBJ1-3, the complete variable domain is DVKVTQSSRYLVKRTGEKVFLECVQDMDHENMFWYRQDPGLGLRLIYFSYDVKMKEKGDIPEGYSVSREKKERFSLILESASTNQTSMYLCASRLSGNTIYFGEGSWLTVV.

This clone was found many times. The chain carries TRBV5-4 and TRBJ2-1, with TRBD2 identical over 8 bases. Losses at the gene ends were 3 bases for V and 8 bases for J; bases not matched to a gene: 13. The germline CDR1 and CDR2 sequences are SGHNT and YYREEE (reference sequence). This CDR3 comprises 16 residues. The CDR3, as DNA: TGTGCCAGCAGCTCCCCTAAACGGGAGGGCAAGGATGAGCAGTTCTTC. It encodes CASSSPKREGKDEQFF. Full variable domain (remainder filled in from reference TRBV5-4 and TRBJ2-1): ETGVTQSPTHLIKTRGQQVTLRCSSQSGHNTVSWYQQALGQGPQFIFQYYREEENGRGNFPPRFSGLQFPNYSSELNVNALELDDSALYLCASSSPKREGKDEQFFGPGTRLTVL.

Regarding this clone: An end of the junction differs from the germline gene, which may be a read error. The chain carries TRBV7-7 and TRBJ2-1; 13 nucleotides align to TRBD2. Germline CDR1 SSHAT, CDR2 FNYEAQ (reference sequence). The CDR3 totals 15 residues. The CDR3 DNA is TGTGCTAGCAGCCCCCGGACTAGCGGGAGCGATGAGCAGTTCTTC. It is translated as CASSPRTSGSDEQFF.

This clone was found once. The chain links TRBV3-1 (or the pseudogene TRBV3-2) to TRBJ2-2; possibly TRBD1 for D (6 bases). This CDR3 has 17 amino acids. Trimming took off 3 bases at V and 5 bases at J, with 19 bases between the two ends. Germline CDR1 and CDR2: LGHDT and YNNKEL (reference sequence). CDR3 nucleotides: TGTGCCAGCAGCCACGACCCTCCGGCGAGGGGGACCGGGGAGCTGTTTTTT. This sequence encodes CASSHDPPARGTGELFF.

The V and J genes are TRBV19 and TRBJ1-6; TRBD1 agrees at 11 bases. V shed 5 bases, J shed 7 bases, and the junction held 10 bases outside the gene matches. CDR3 size: 17 residues. Germline loops: CDR1 LNHDA, CDR2 SQIVND (reference sequence). The CDR3 loop reads CASSASGQGAKNSPLHF. The CDR3 nucleotides are TGTGCCAGTAGTGCATCTGGACAGGGGGCGAAGAATTCACCCCTCCACTTT. The whole variable domain, remainder taken from reference TRBV19 and TRBJ1-6, is DGGITQSPKYLFRKEGQNVTLSCEQNLNHDAMYWYRQDPGQGLRLIYYSQIVNDFQKGDIAEGYSVSREKKESFPLTVTSAQKNPTAFYLCASSASGQGAKNSPLHFGNGTRLTVT.